A selection of T cell receptor beta chains follows, all from one sample in a study of Tregs in tolerant kidney transplant recipients. Only in-frame clones appear in the TCRdb table, and some are missing; sequencing was by immunoSEQ multiplex PCR. The data show 85,000 to 90,000 clones, with about 92% seen just once and roughly 5% held by the top ten. Sequenced: CD8+ T cells from blood. The origin of the receptors is a human donor in good health. Both conserved end residues are part of each CDR3. Each record gives: CDR3 protein, CDR3 DNA, D gene, clone size, CDR3 length, V gene, J gene. D genes are given only for firm matches. The size of a clone is reported for some rows only, either as once, few or many, or as a class for expanded clones.

CDR3aa: CASSDLPLAIGDTEAFF
CDR3nt: TGTGCCAGCTCAGATCTGCCCCTCGCTATTGGAGACACTGAAGCTTTCTTT
d_gene: NA
abundance: NA
len: 17
v_gene: TRBV18
j_gene: TRBJ1-1

CDR3aa: CASSDKDRGVYEQYF
CDR3nt: TGCGCCAGCAGCGATAAGGACAGGGGAGTCTACGAGCAGTACTTC
d_gene: TRBD1
abundance: NA
len: 15
v_gene: TRBV5-1
j_gene: TRBJ2-7

CDR3aa: CASSLGQNYGYTF
CDR3nt: TGTGCCAGCAGCTTAGGTCAGAACTATGGCTACACCTTC
d_gene: NA
abundance: NA
len: 13
v_gene: TRBV7-2
j_gene: TRBJ1-2

CDR3aa: CGRWADYGYTF
CDR3nt: TGCGGACGTTGGGCCGACTATGGCTACACCTTC
d_gene: NA
abundance: NA
len: 11
v_gene: TRBV20-1
j_gene: TRBJ1-2

CDR3aa: CASSPSGGASEQYF
CDR3nt: TGTGCCAGCAGCCCTAGCGGGGGCGCTTCCGAGCAGTACTTC
d_gene: TRBD2
abundance: NA
len: 14
v_gene: TRBV5-6
j_gene: TRBJ2-7

CDR3aa: CASSQGTALHF
CDR3nt: TGCGCCAGCAGCCAAGGCACGGCCCTCCACTTT
d_gene: NA
abundance: NA
len: 11
v_gene: TRBV4-1
j_gene: TRBJ1-6

CDR3aa: CASSLGATTTDTQYF
CDR3nt: TGCGCCAGCAGCTTGGGGGCAACCACCACAGATACGCAGTATTTT
d_gene: NA
abundance: NA
len: 15
v_gene: TRBV5-1
j_gene: TRBJ2-3

CDR3aa: CASSSAIDTLTDTQYF
CDR3nt: TGCGCCAGCAGCTCCGCCATTGATACCCTTACAGATACGCAGTATTTT
d_gene: NA
abundance: NA
len: 16
v_gene: TRBV5-1
j_gene: TRBJ2-3

CDR3aa: CASSIAASEGEQYF
CDR3nt: TGTGCCAGTAGTATAGCGGCCTCTGAGGGGGAGCAGTACTTC
d_gene: NA
abundance: NA
len: 14
v_gene: TRBV19
j_gene: TRBJ2-7

CDR3aa: CASSRSPTWTGDYNSPLHF
CDR3nt: TGTGCCAGCAGCCGCTCCCCTACTTGGACGGGCGACTATAATTCACCCCTCCACTTT
d_gene: NA
abundance: NA
len: 19
v_gene: TRBV9
j_gene: TRBJ1-6

CDR3aa: CASSTPDGGVGQETQYF
CDR3nt: TGTGCCAGCAGCACCCCGGACGGAGGCGTAGGGCAAGAGACCCAGTACTTC
d_gene: NA
abundance: NA
len: 17
v_gene: TRBV9
j_gene: TRBJ2-5

CDR3aa: CAWTNTGQGSYEQYF
CDR3nt: TGTGCCTGGACCAACACCGGACAGGGCTCCTACGAGCAGTACTTC
d_gene: TRBD1
abundance: NA
len: 15
v_gene: TRBV30
j_gene: TRBJ2-7

CDR3aa: CASSEALGIEQYF
CDR3nt: TGTGCCAGCAGTGAAGCGCTGGGAATCGAGCAGTACTTC
d_gene: NA
abundance: NA
len: 13
v_gene: TRBV6-1
j_gene: TRBJ2-7

CDR3aa: CASSLVSSYEQYF
CDR3nt: TGTGCCAGCAGCTTAGTTTCTTCCTACGAGCAGTACTTC
d_gene: NA
abundance: NA
len: 13
v_gene: TRBV7-9
j_gene: TRBJ2-7

CDR3aa: CASSVFSGETEAFF
CDR3nt: TGTGCCAGCAGCGTATTTTCGGGGGAGACTGAAGCTTTCTTT
d_gene: NA
abundance: once
len: 14
v_gene: TRBV9
j_gene: TRBJ1-1

CDR3aa: CASSQSGRSRGELFF
CDR3nt: TGTGCCAGCAGCCAAAGCGGGAGGTCCCGTGGGGAGCTGTTTTTT
d_gene: TRBD2
abundance: NA
len: 15
v_gene: TRBV13
j_gene: TRBJ2-2

CDR3aa: CASSLVQGDYGYTF
CDR3nt: TGTGCCAGCAGCTTGGTCCAGGGGGACTATGGCTACACCTTC
d_gene: TRBD1
abundance: NA
len: 14
v_gene: TRBV5-5
j_gene: TRBJ1-2

CDR3aa: CASSQVGAYEQYF
CDR3nt: TGCGCCAGCAGCCAAGTTGGAGCCTACGAGCAGTACTTC
d_gene: NA
abundance: NA
len: 13
v_gene: TRBV4-1
j_gene: TRBJ2-7

CDR3aa: CASSGANNEQFF
CDR3nt: TGTGCCAGCAGCGGGGCGAACAATGAGCAGTTCTTC
d_gene: NA
abundance: NA
len: 12
v_gene: TRBV6-4
j_gene: TRBJ2-1

CDR3aa: CSVSTNRGQGIYGYTF
CDR3nt: TGCAGCGTTTCTACCAACCGTGGGCAGGGGATCTATGGCTACACCTTC
d_gene: NA
abundance: NA
len: 16
v_gene: TRBV29-1
j_gene: TRBJ1-2

CDR3aa: CASSRRDTEAFF
CDR3nt: TGTGCCAGCAGCAGACGGGACACTGAAGCTTTCTTT
d_gene: NA
abundance: NA
len: 12
v_gene: TRBV11-3
j_gene: TRBJ1-1

CDR3aa: CAWSAGTGAYEQYF
CDR3nt: TGTGCCTGGAGTGCCGGGACAGGGGCCTACGAGCAGTACTTC
d_gene: TRBD1
abundance: NA
len: 14
v_gene: TRBV30
j_gene: TRBJ2-7

CDR3aa: CASSPARQVGTEAFF
CDR3nt: TGTGCCAGCAGCCCCGCTCGGCAGGTGGGGACTGAAGCTTTCTTT
d_gene: NA
abundance: few
len: 15
v_gene: TRBV7-8
j_gene: TRBJ1-1

CDR3aa: CASSEGSGGGDTQYF
CDR3nt: TGTGCCAGCAGTGAAGGTTCAGGGGGTGGCGATACGCAGTATTTT
d_gene: TRBD1
abundance: NA
len: 15
v_gene: TRBV6-1
j_gene: TRBJ2-3

CDR3aa: CASTTGIFNEKLFF
CDR3nt: TGTGCCAGCACGACAGGGATCTTTAATGAAAAACTGTTTTTT
d_gene: TRBD1
abundance: NA
len: 14
v_gene: TRBV19
j_gene: TRBJ1-4

CDR3aa: CASSQERAGPDTQYF
CDR3nt: TGCGCCAGCAGCCAAGAAAGGGCGGGCCCAGATACGCAGTATTTT
d_gene: NA
abundance: NA
len: 15
v_gene: TRBV4-1
j_gene: TRBJ2-3

CDR3aa: CASSQDWGRQRWQPQHF
CDR3nt: TGCGCCAGCAGCCAAGATTGGGGTCGACAGAGGTGGCAGCCCCAGCATTTT
d_gene: NA
abundance: NA
len: 17
v_gene: TRBV4-1
j_gene: TRBJ1-5

CDR3aa: CASSKGTEAFF
CDR3nt: TGTGCCAGCAGCAAGGGGACTGAAGCTTTCTTT
d_gene: NA
abundance: once
len: 11
v_gene: TRBV27
j_gene: TRBJ1-1

CDR3aa: CASSLWGLAGSYNEQFF
CDR3nt: TGTGCCAGCAGCTTATGGGGACTAGCGGGCTCCTACAATGAGCAGTTCTTC
d_gene: TRBD2
abundance: NA
len: 17
v_gene: TRBV7-6
j_gene: TRBJ2-1

CDR3aa: CASSPGGQRNEQFF
CDR3nt: TGTGCCAGCTCACCAGGGGGACAAAGAAATGAGCAGTTCTTC
d_gene: NA
abundance: NA
len: 14
v_gene: TRBV18
j_gene: TRBJ2-1

CDR3aa: CASSGVREGTGELFF
CDR3nt: TGTGCCAGCAGTGGGGTCAGGGAAGGGACCGGGGAGCTGTTTTTT
d_gene: NA
abundance: once
len: 15
v_gene: TRBV6-1
j_gene: TRBJ2-2

CDR3aa: CASSTDRTYEQYF
CDR3nt: TGTGCCAGCAGCACGGACAGAACCTACGAGCAGTACTTC
d_gene: NA
abundance: NA
len: 13
v_gene: TRBV6-5
j_gene: TRBJ2-7

CDR3aa: CASSKGQVHEKLFF
CDR3nt: TGTGCCAGCAGCAAGGGACAGGTCCATGAAAAACTGTTTTTT
d_gene: NA
abundance: NA
len: 14
v_gene: TRBV21-1
j_gene: TRBJ1-4

CDR3aa: CASSQPTGTGYNEQFF
CDR3nt: TGCGCCAGCAGCCAACCCACCGGGACAGGGTACAATGAGCAGTTCTTC
d_gene: TRBD1
abundance: once
len: 16
v_gene: TRBV4-1
j_gene: TRBJ2-1

CDR3aa: CASSQGFRGYEQYF
CDR3nt: TGCGCCAGCAGCCAAGGATTTCGCGGCTACGAGCAGTACTTC
d_gene: NA
abundance: NA
len: 14
v_gene: TRBV4-1
j_gene: TRBJ2-7

CDR3aa: CASSEALRGAFNYGYTF
CDR3nt: TGCGCCAGCAGTGAGGCACTAAGGGGGGCCTTCAACTATGGCTACACCTTC
d_gene: NA
abundance: NA
len: 17
v_gene: TRBV10-2
j_gene: TRBJ1-2

CDR3aa: CASSAGQYNEQFF
CDR3nt: TGTGCCAGCAGCGCCGGACAGTACAATGAGCAGTTCTTC
d_gene: NA
abundance: NA
len: 13
v_gene: TRBV9
j_gene: TRBJ2-1

CDR3aa: CASSSEGGDEQYF
CDR3nt: TGTGCCAGCAGCTCGGAGGGAGGGGACGAGCAGTACTTC
d_gene: TRBD2
abundance: NA
len: 13
v_gene: TRBV7-8
j_gene: TRBJ2-7

CDR3aa: CASSDSAGVPNQQFF
CDR3nt: TGTGCCAGCAGTGACTCGGCGGGAGTTCCCAATCAGCAGTTCTTC
d_gene: TRBD2
abundance: NA
len: 15
v_gene: TRBV6-4
j_gene: TRBJ2-1

CDR3aa: CASSSHNQGASNQPQHF
CDR3nt: TGTGCCAGCAGTTCCCACAATCAGGGGGCAAGCAATCAGCCCCAGCATTTT
d_gene: TRBD1
abundance: NA
len: 17
v_gene: TRBV27
j_gene: TRBJ1-5

CDR3aa: CSVEARGVNTEAFF
CDR3nt: TGCAGCGTTGAAGCACGAGGGGTCAACACTGAAGCTTTCTTT
d_gene: NA
abundance: NA
len: 14
v_gene: TRBV29-1
j_gene: TRBJ1-1

CDR3aa: CASSLWREVSSETQYF
CDR3nt: TGTGCCAGCAGCTTATGGAGGGAGGTTTCGTCAGAGACCCAGTACTTC
d_gene: NA
abundance: NA
len: 16
v_gene: TRBV11-2
j_gene: TRBJ2-5

CDR3aa: CASGADRGAYNEQFF
CDR3nt: TGTGCCAGCGGTGCCGATCGGGGGGCCTACAATGAGCAGTTCTTC
d_gene: TRBD2
abundance: NA
len: 15
v_gene: TRBV5-5
j_gene: TRBJ2-1

CDR3aa: CSVPGGTEAFF
CDR3nt: TGCAGCGTTCCGGGGGGCACTGAAGCTTTCTTT
d_gene: NA
abundance: NA
len: 11
v_gene: TRBV29-1
j_gene: TRBJ1-1

CDR3aa: CASSLYGGEQYF
CDR3nt: TGCGCCAGCAGCTTGTACGGGGGTGAGCAGTACTTC
d_gene: NA
abundance: NA
len: 12
v_gene: TRBV5-1
j_gene: TRBJ2-7

CDR3aa: CSVEPGKNTGELFF
CDR3nt: TGCAGCGTTGAGCCAGGCAAGAACACCGGGGAGCTGTTTTTT
d_gene: NA
abundance: NA
len: 14
v_gene: TRBV29-1
j_gene: TRBJ2-2

CDR3aa: CASSLGQYGKYTEAFF
CDR3nt: TGTGCCAGCTCATTAGGACAGTACGGGAAGTACACTGAAGCTTTCTTT
d_gene: NA
abundance: NA
len: 16
v_gene: TRBV18
j_gene: TRBJ1-1

CDR3aa: CASSVAGGYGYTF
CDR3nt: TGTGCCAGCAGCGTAGCCGGCGGCTATGGCTACACCTTC
d_gene: NA
abundance: few
len: 13
v_gene: TRBV9
j_gene: TRBJ1-2

CDR3aa: CASSLRGDRGRAKNIQYF
CDR3nt: TGTGCCAGCAGTTTAAGGGGGGACAGGGGGCGGGCCAAAAACATTCAGTACTTC
d_gene: TRBD1
abundance: NA
len: 18
v_gene: TRBV27
j_gene: TRBJ2-4

CDR3aa: CASSLFPQGPNEKLFF
CDR3nt: TGTGCCAGCAGTTTATTCCCACAGGGACCTAATGAAAAACTGTTTTTT
d_gene: NA
abundance: NA
len: 16
v_gene: TRBV27
j_gene: TRBJ1-4

CDR3aa: CASPPSGGYSSYNEQFF
CDR3nt: TGTGCCAGCCCCCCTAGCGGGGGGTATAGCTCCTACAATGAGCAGTTCTTC
d_gene: TRBD2
abundance: NA
len: 17
v_gene: TRBV2
j_gene: TRBJ2-1

CDR3aa: CASSPGDRVGAFF
CDR3nt: TGTGCCAGCAGCCCAGGGGACAGGGTTGGAGCTTTCTTT
d_gene: TRBD1
abundance: NA
len: 13
v_gene: TRBV7-9
j_gene: TRBJ1-1

CDR3aa: CASSPRVTEAFF
CDR3nt: TGTGCCAGCAGCCCACGGGTTACTGAAGCTTTCTTT
d_gene: NA
abundance: NA
len: 12
v_gene: TRBV9
j_gene: TRBJ1-1

CDR3aa: CASSLLGIKNTEAFF
CDR3nt: TGTGCCAGCAGCTTATTGGGGATTAAGAACACTGAAGCTTTCTTT
d_gene: NA
abundance: once
len: 15
v_gene: TRBV7-8
j_gene: TRBJ1-1